This paragraph reports one T cell receptor beta chain. The CDR3 consists of 16 residues. Germline assignment: CDR1 SGHAT and CDR2 FQNNGV. V shed 0 bases, J shed 2 bases, and the junction held 5 bases outside the gene matches. The data originate from a study of shared clonotypes between healthy human individuals. As for the study in general: A couple of women and three men aged 18 to 49 made up the donors.

The repertoire was sequenced with immunoSEQ multiplex PCR; TCRdb's copy has only in-frame clones and lacks some. This sample has about 2.1 million clones, with about 94% found just once. Naive CD8 populations comprised CD45RO-negative cells positively selected for CCR7, excluding terminally differentiated effector memory CD45RA+ cells. The rearrangement uses TRBV11-2 and TRBJ2-7, with 9 bases that match TRBD1. Sequencing used naive CD8+ T cells from PBMCs. The source is a man younger than 35 in good health. Some clones in this sample may be carry-over from other donors' samples. DNA for the CDR3: TGTGCCAGCAGCTTAGACCTCGACAGGGGGGCCTACGAGCAGTACTTC. Translating it yields CASSLDLDRGAYEQYF.